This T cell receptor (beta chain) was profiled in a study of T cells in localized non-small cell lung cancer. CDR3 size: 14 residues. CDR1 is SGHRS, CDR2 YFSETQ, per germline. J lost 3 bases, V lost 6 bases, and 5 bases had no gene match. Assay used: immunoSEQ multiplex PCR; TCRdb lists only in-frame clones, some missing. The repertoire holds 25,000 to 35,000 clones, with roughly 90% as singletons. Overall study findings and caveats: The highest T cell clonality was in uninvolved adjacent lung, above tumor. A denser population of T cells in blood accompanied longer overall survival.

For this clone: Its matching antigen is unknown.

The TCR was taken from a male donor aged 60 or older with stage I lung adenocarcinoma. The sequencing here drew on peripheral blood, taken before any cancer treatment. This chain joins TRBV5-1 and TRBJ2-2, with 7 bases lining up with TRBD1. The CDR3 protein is CASTFTGDTGELFF. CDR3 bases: TGCGCCAGCACCTTTACAGGGGACACCGGGGAGCTGTTTTTT.